This T cell receptor beta chain stems from a study of molecular identifiers for immune sequencing clone quantification. Study at large: Naive CD8 RNA (about 20,000 or 100,000 cells) was divided into five aliquots, with four sequenced.

The CDR3 contains 13 residues. J was trimmed by 7 bases and V by 5 bases; bases with no gene match: 7. CDR1 is MNHEY, CDR2 SMNVEV, per germline (reference sequence). Naive CD8 T cells were sorted, and the gate applied was CD8+CD4-CCR7+CD45RA+. The table lists this clonotype with many counts. With listed TCR primers and previously described methods, bulk TCR libraries were prepared. Via MiXCR, TCRdb re-called the PCR reads, giving one row per CDR3 protein. The profile covers some 96,000 distinct CDR3 sequences, with approximately 24% appearing a single time and roughly 0.94% taken by the ten largest. The clonotype was recovered from a human donor in good health. Some libraries in this study had Jurkat cell RNA spiked in. The chain couples TRBV27 to TRBJ2-7, with 8 bases lining up with TRBD1. The specimen sequenced was naive CD8+ T cells from blood, with Jurkat cell RNA spiked in. Subset of the sample: FACS-sorted CD8+CD4-CCR7+CD45RA+ naive T cells. The chain's CDR3 is CASSTDRVGEQYF. In DNA, the CDR3 is TGTGCCAGCAGTACGGACAGGGTGGGGGAGCAGTACTTC.